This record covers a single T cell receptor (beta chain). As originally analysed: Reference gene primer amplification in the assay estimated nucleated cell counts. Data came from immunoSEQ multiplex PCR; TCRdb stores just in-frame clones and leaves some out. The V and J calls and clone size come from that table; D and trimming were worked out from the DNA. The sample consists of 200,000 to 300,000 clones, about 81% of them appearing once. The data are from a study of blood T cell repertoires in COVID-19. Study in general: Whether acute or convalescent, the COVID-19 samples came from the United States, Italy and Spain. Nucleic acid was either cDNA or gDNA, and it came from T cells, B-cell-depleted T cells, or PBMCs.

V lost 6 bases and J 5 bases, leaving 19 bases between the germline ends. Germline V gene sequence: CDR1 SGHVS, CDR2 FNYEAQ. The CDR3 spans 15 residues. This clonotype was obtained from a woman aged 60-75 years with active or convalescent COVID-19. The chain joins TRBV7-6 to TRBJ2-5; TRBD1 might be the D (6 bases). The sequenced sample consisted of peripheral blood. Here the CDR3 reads CASRGEGVEWETQYF. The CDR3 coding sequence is TGTGCCAGCAGGGGAGAGGGGGTAGAGTGGGAGACCCAGTACTTC.